This T cell receptor beta chain appears in the sequencing data of a study of T cells after yellow fever vaccination. On the study more broadly: SMART-Seq v4 Ultra Low Input handled preparation of low-cell-number fractions. Study-level results: Once the booster was given, most primary-vaccination clones reappeared, at about 95% for CD4 and more than 85% for CD8. Abundant clonotypes from the bulk population could contaminate FACS-sorted repertoires.

The CDR3 length is 17 residues. From germline, CDR1 is LGHNA and CDR2 YSLEER. Trimming took off 1 base at V and 4 bases at J, with 19 bases between the two ends. In making TCR cDNA, 5'RACE template switching added a universal primer site and UMIs to it. TCRdb called the 5' RACE reads again in MiXCR, with one record for every CDR3 protein. This sample has 350,000 or so distinct CDR3 sequences, with approximately 8% found just once. Only a few counts were recorded for this clonotype. No antigen is known for it. The gene calls are TRBV4-3 and TRBJ2-5; TRBD1 or TRBD2 may be the D gene (6 bases each). The sequence derives from a man in his late teens or twenties who received the YFV17D yellow fever vaccine. Sample: PBMCs, taken around 45 days after the first yellow fever vaccination. The CDR3 protein is CASSQGGASASGETQYF. Here the CDR3 DNA reads TGCGCCAGCAGCCAAGGGGGGGCTAGCGCGTCCGGAGAGACCCAGTACTTC.